The 17 T cell receptor beta chains below come from one sample, sequenced in a study of blood T cell repertoires in COVID-19. Libraries were prepared by immunoSEQ multiplex PCR; TCRdb keeps only in-frame clonotypes and omits some of them. The sample lists about 45,000 clones; about 90% were seen once. The specimen was peripheral blood. The receptors stem from a human donor in a cohort sampled during active COVID-19.

The chain links TRBV30 to TRBJ1-2; D gene uncertain. This CDR3 spans 11 amino acids. The V end lost 0 bases, the J end lost 8 bases, and 7 bases lay between the germline ends. CDR1 and CDR2 (germline): GTSNPN, SVGIG (reference sequence). The chain's CDR3 is CAWSVAGGYTF. DNA for the CDR3: TGTGCCTGGAGTGTAGCAGGAGGCTACACCTTC.

This clone was seen a handful of times. CDR3 in DNA: TGTGCCAGCAGCCAAGGGACAGGGAGGTGGGATACGCAGTATTTT. This sequence encodes CASSQGTGRWDTQYF. V usage is TRBV14 and J usage is TRBJ2-3, with 8 bases matching TRBD1. The V segment lost 1 base and the J segment 6 bases; nucleotides outside the gene matches: 6. The CDR3 runs to 15 residues. Per germline, CDR1 SGHDN and CDR2 FVKESK.

This sequence joins TRBV5-1 and TRBJ2-5, with TRBD2 identical over 9 bases. The CDR3 contains 15 residues. Per the germline V gene, CDR1 is SGHRS and CDR2 is YFSETQ. V shed 1 base, J shed 1 base, and the junction held 2 bases outside the gene matches. CDR3 protein: CASSLPSGAQETQYF. The CDR3 DNA is TGCGCCAGCAGCTTGCCTAGCGGGGCCCAAGAGACCCAGTACTTC.

The gene calls are TRBV5-6 and TRBJ1-2, with D tentatively TRBD1 (5 bases). The germline CDR1 and CDR2 sequences are SGHDT and YYEEEE. V was clipped by 0 bases and J by 3 bases, with 9 bases between them. The CDR3 consists of 14 residues. The CDR3, as DNA: TGTGCCAGCAGCTTGGGCAGGGCCCACTATGGCTACACCTTC. Translation gives CASSLGRAHYGYTF.

This chain connects TRBV5-6 to TRBJ2-7; 8 bases fit TRBD1. With V trimmed by 4 bases and J by 2 bases, 5 bases remained unmatched. Germline V gene data show CDR1 as SGHDT and CDR2 as YYEEEE. CDR3 size: 14 residues. The CDR3 DNA is TGTGCCAGCAGCGGGCTGACAGGGGCCTACGAGCAGTACTTC. It specifies CASSGLTGAYEQYF. Full variable domain (rest looked up from reference TRBV5-6 and TRBJ2-7): DAGVTQSPTHLIKTRGQQVTLRCSPKSGHDTVSWYQQALGQGPQFIFQYYEEEERQRGNFPDRFSGHQFPNYSSELNVNALLLGDSALYLCASSGLTGAYEQYFGPGTRLTVT.

This sequence joins TRBV2 and TRBJ1-2; 11 bases match TRBD1. Germline values: CDR1 SNHLY, CDR2 FYNNEI. This CDR3 has 15 residues. Unmatched junction bases numbered 7, after V lost 6 bases and J lost 4 bases. CDR3 sequence: CASRGRTGGAYGYTF. The CDR3 region has the DNA TGTGCCAGCAGAGGCCGGACAGGGGGCGCCTATGGCTACACCTTC. The full variable domain, rest sourced from reference TRBV2 and TRBJ1-2, is EPEVTQTPSHQVTQMGQEVILRCVPISNHLYFYWYRQILGQKVEFLVSFYNNEISEKSEIFDDQFSVERPDGSNFTLKIRSTKLEDSAMYFCASRGRTGGAYGYTFGSGTRLTVV.

V and J are TRBV7-9 and TRBJ2-5, with TRBD1 as a possible D gene (6 bases). The CDR3 spans 16 residues. Germline CDR1 and CDR2: SEHNR and FQNEAQ (reference sequence). V was clipped by 3 bases and J by 5 bases, with 19 bases between them. This CDR3 reads CASSFYGPGTQETQYF. The CDR3 DNA reads as TGTGCCAGCAGCTTTTACGGTCCTGGGACACAGGAGACCCAGTACTTC.

V gene TRBV27 combines with J gene TRBJ2-1; 11 bases match TRBD2. The CDR3 is 16 residues long. Trimming cost V 1 base and J 5 bases; bases outside gene matches: 4. Germline CDR1 is MNHEY and CDR2 is SMNVEV (reference sequence). The CDR3 spells CASSLWLAGGNNEQFF. In nucleotides, the CDR3 is TGTGCCAGCAGTTTATGGCTAGCGGGGGGCAACAATGAGCAGTTCTTC.

V and J are TRBV7-9 and TRBJ1-2; 11 nucleotides agree with TRBD1. This CDR3 is 14 amino acids long. Per the germline V gene, CDR1 is SEHNR and CDR2 is FQNEAQ (reference sequence). Trimming took 10 bases from V and 0 from J; bases not matched to a gene: 4. CDR3 sequence: CAMRTGGSNYGYTF. The CDR3 bases are TGTGCCATGAGGACAGGGGGCTCTAACTATGGCTACACCTTC.

This clone was counted only a few times. The V gene is TRBV7-9, the J gene TRBJ1-1, with D uncertain. Germline-derived CDR1 and CDR2 are SEHNR and FQNEAQ (reference sequence). Trimming shortened V by 5 bases and J by 1 base, and 14 bases separated the two germline ends. This CDR3 has 15 residues. DNA for the CDR3: TGTGCCAGCAGCAACAGCAACCTCCCGAACACTGAAGCTTTCTTT. It yields the protein CASSNSNLPNTEAFF.

The chain combines TRBV5-6 with TRBJ1-5; 11 nucleotides align to TRBD1. The CDR3 extends over 15 amino acids. CDR1 SGHDT and CDR2 YYEEEE come from the germline V gene. V lost 4 bases to trimming and J lost 2 bases; unmatched junction nucleotides: 2. In DNA, the CDR3 is TGTGCCAGCAGCAGGACAGGGGGCGGCAATCAGCCCCAGCATTTT. Amino acid sequence: CASSRTGGGNQPQHF.

V usage is TRBV19 and J usage is TRBJ2-1; 11 bases are a match to TRBD2. This CDR3 region has 15 residues. Per the germline V gene, CDR1 is LNHDA and CDR2 is SQIVND (reference sequence). V lost 4 bases to trimming and J lost 4 bases; unmatched junction nucleotides: 3. Written as DNA, the CDR3 is TGTGCCAGTAGTACCGGGACTAGCGGATACAATGAGCAGTTCTTC. As protein: CASSTGTSGYNEQFF.

The rearrangement uses TRBV7-2 and TRBJ2-5; 7 bases are a match to TRBD2. The CDR3 has 14 amino acids. Germline V gene sequence: CDR1 SGHTA, CDR2 FQGNSA. V lost 5 bases to trimming and J lost 1 base; unmatched junction nucleotides: 4. CDR3 protein: CASSPGRGQETQYF. The CDR3 DNA follows: TGTGCCAGCAGCCCGGGGAGGGGCCAAGAGACCCAGTACTTC.

The rearrangement links TRBV5-6 to TRBJ2-3, with D unresolved. V gave up 0 bases and J gave up 3 bases, with 5 bases separating them. CDR3 length: 13 amino acids. In germline, CDR1 is SGHDT, CDR2 YYEEEE. The DNA for the CDR3 is TGTGCCAGCAGCTTGGGAGGTACAGATACGCAGTATTTT. Translation: CASSLGGTDTQYF.

About this clone: A read error may account for a junction end that differs from germline. J is TRBJ1-5 and V is TRBV18, with 7 bases aligning to TRBD1. CDR3 length equals 15 residues. Germline values: CDR1 KGHSH, CDR2 LQKENI. DNA of the CDR3: TGTGCCAGCTCCCCACAGGGAGGACAGGACCAGCCCCAGCATTTT. It yields the protein CASSPQGGQDQPQHF.

This chain links TRBV30 with TRBJ2-7; 10 bases align to TRBD1. Germline lookup yields CDR1 GTSNPN and CDR2 SVGIG (reference sequence). This CDR3 contains 13 residues. V shed 5 bases and J 6 bases; nucleotides not matched to a gene: 7. CDR3 DNA: TGTGCCTGGGGGGGACAGGGGTTGGGCGAGCAGTACTTC. Translated: CAWGGQGLGEQYF.

Judged by abundance, this clone is medium-sized (0.01 to 0.1%). This sample includes further DNA sequences coding for the same CDR3. This chain connects TRBV5-1 to TRBJ1-1; maybe TRBD1 (5 bases). Per the germline V gene, CDR1 is SGHRS and CDR2 is YFSETQ. V was pared by 2 bases and J by 1 base, with 6 bases between. This CDR3 is 13 amino acids long. DNA of the CDR3: TGCGCCAGCAGCTTTAGGGGGAACACTGAAGCTTTCTTT. It yields the protein CASSFRGNTEAFF.